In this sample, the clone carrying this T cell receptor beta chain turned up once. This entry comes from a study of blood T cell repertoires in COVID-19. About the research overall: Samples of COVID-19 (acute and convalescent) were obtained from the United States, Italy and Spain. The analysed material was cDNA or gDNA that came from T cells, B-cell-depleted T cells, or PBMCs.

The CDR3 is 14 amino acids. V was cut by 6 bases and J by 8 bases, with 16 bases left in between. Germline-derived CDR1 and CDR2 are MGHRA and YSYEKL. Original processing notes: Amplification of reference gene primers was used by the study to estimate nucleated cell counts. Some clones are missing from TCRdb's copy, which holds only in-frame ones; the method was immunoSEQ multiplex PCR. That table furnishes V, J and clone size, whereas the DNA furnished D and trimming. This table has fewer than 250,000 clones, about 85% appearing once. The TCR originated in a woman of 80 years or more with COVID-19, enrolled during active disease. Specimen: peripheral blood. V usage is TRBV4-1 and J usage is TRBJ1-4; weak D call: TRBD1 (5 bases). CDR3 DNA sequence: TGCGCCAGCAGTCCGGGACTTGGTAACGAAAAACTGTTTTTT. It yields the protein CASSPGLGNEKLFF.